This entry describes one TCR beta chain. The data belong to a study of shared clonotypes between healthy human individuals. CDR1 is MNHEY, CDR2 SVGAGI, per germline. The CDR3 contains 14 residues. The V gene end was trimmed by 5 bases and the J gene end by 5 bases; junction bases not matched to a gene: 5. In the naive CD8 group, cells lacked CD45RO and were positively selected for CCR7, so terminally differentiated effector memory CD45RA+ cells were left out. Data came from immunoSEQ multiplex PCR; TCRdb stores just in-frame clones and leaves some out. The sample lists about 2.1 million clones, 85% to 95% occurring once.

The sequence was obtained from a man aged 18 to 35 in good health. Some clones in this sample may be carry-over from other donors' samples. The rearrangement joins TRBV6-5 to TRBJ2-1; 8 bases match TRBD1. The sample taken for sequencing was naive CD8+ T cells from PBMCs. The CDR3 sequence: CASSPGGENNEQFF. The CDR3 DNA reads as TGTGCCAGCAGTCCAGGGGGCGAAAACAATGAGCAGTTCTTC.